The next 5 T cell receptor beta chains were all read from a single sample in a study of neoadjuvant anti-PD-1 for oral cavity cancer. The method was immunoSEQ multiplex PCR; TCRdb's version includes in-frame clones alone and lacks a portion of them. The sample lists about 72,000 clones; over 70% were seen once. This specimen consisted of PBMCs, obtained before nivolumab (anti-PD-1) treatment. The receptor set was obtained from a person aged 35 to 85 with oral cavity squamous cell carcinoma.

The chain carries TRBV6-1 and TRBJ1-1; D uncertain. The CDR3 runs 14 residues. Per the germline V gene, CDR1 is MNHNS and CDR2 is SASEGT. V lost 5 bases and J 1 base, leaving 11 bases between the germline ends. The CDR3 coding sequence is TGTGCCAGCAGTATCGCGGGGAAGAACACTGAAGCTTTCTTT. It specifies CASSIAGKNTEAFF.

This clone came up a few times. This sequence joins TRBV2 and TRBJ2-2; D is unclear. V dropped 6 bases and J dropped 1 base, with 6 bases sitting between them. CDR1 is SNHLY, CDR2 FYNNEI, per germline. CDR3 length: 13 residues. The CDR3 DNA reads as TGTGCCAGCAGCTTACAGAACACCGGGGAGCTGTTTTTT. Translating it yields CASSLQNTGELFF.

This chain joins TRBV28 and TRBJ2-1; D not certain. CDR1 is MDHEN and CDR2 is SYDVKM in the germline V gene. The CDR3 is 12 amino acids. V lost 8 bases, J lost 6 bases, and 11 bases lay in between. The CDR3 DNA is TGTGCCAGCGGCACCTTCCCCAATGAGCAGTTCTTC. Translating it yields CASGTFPNEQFF.

The chain uses TRBV7-9 and TRBJ2-2; 10 nucleotides line up with TRBD2. Germline trimming cut 2 bases from V and 6 bases from J; bases unmatched to any gene: 6. The germline V gene has CDR1 SEHNR and CDR2 FQNEAQ (reference sequence). The CDR3 extends over 16 amino acids. CDR3 region: CASSLSPSGGPGELFF. The CDR3 coding sequence is TGTGCCAGCAGCTTAAGTCCTAGCGGGGGACCCGGGGAGCTGTTTTTT.

CDR3 nucleotides: TGTGCCAGCAGTCCGACAGGGGGTCTATACATTCAGTACTTC. The encoded protein is CASSPTGGLYIQYF. The gene calls are TRBV6-6 and TRBJ2-4, with TRBD1 matching over 9 bases. The CDR3 totals 14 residues. Per the germline V gene, CDR1 is MNHNY and CDR2 is SVGAGI (reference sequence). Losses at the gene ends were 5 bases for V and 8 bases for J; bases not matched to a gene: 7.